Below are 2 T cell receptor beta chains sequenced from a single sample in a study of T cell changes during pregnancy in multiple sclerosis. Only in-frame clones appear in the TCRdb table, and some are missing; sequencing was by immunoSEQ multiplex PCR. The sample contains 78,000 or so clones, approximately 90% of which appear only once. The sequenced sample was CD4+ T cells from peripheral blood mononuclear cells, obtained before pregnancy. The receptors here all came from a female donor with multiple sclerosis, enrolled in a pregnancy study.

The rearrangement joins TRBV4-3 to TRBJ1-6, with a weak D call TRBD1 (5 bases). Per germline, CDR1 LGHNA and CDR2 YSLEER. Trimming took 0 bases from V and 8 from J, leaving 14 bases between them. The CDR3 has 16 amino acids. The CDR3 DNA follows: TGCGCCAGCAGCCAAGATCGACAGCCTTCGGATTCACCCCTCCACTTT. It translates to CASSQDRQPSDSPLHF.

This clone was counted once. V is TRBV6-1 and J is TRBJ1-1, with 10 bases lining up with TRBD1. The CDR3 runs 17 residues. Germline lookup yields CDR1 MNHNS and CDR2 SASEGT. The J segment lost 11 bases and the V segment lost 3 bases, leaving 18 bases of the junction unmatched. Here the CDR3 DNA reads TGTGCCAGCAGTGAGGTGGGGACAGGGGCCCCCGGAGGTGACGCTTTCTTT. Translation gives CASSEVGTGAPGGDAFF.